One sample yielded the 2 T cell receptor beta chains listed below, sequenced in a study of shared clonotypes between healthy human individuals. TCRdb keeps only in-frame clones here, not all; method: immunoSEQ multiplex PCR. In the table there are about 2,200,000 clones, more than 85% of which are singletons. CD45RO-negative, CCR7-positively selected cells formed the naive CD8 fraction, excluding terminally differentiated effector memory CD45RA+ cells. Sequenced input: naive CD8+ T cells from PBMCs. These receptors were taken from a man aged 18 to 35 in good health. Some clones in this sample may be carry-over from other donors' samples.

This clone was recorded a few times. Different DNA sequences within this sample yield the same CDR3. This rearrangement joins TRBV29-1 to TRBJ1-1; D is possibly TRBD1 (6 bases). V lost 6 bases to trimming and J lost 8 bases, with 10 bases between them. The CDR3 has 10 residues. CDR1 and CDR2 (germline): SQVTM, ANQGSEA. Here the CDR3 DNA reads TGCAGCGTCCTCACAGGGGAAGCTTTCTTT. Protein product: CSVLTGEAFF.

In this sample, this clone turned up once. The gene calls are TRBV27 and TRBJ2-7, with D maybe TRBD1 (6 bases). The CDR3 loop spans 15 amino acids. Per germline, CDR1 MNHEY and CDR2 SMNVEV (reference sequence). V lost 4 bases, J lost 2 bases, and 15 bases lay in between. The CDR3 reads CASSSRTVEAYEQYF. CDR3 DNA: TGTGCCAGCAGTTCGCGGACAGTGGAGGCCTACGAGCAGTACTTC.